Listed below are T cell receptor beta chains from one sample, sequenced in a study of T cell changes during pregnancy in multiple sclerosis. The protocol was immunoSEQ multiplex PCR, while the TCRdb copy is restricted to in-frame clones and leaves out a portion. The data show fewer than 70,000 clones, roughly 92% seen once. The input for sequencing was peripheral blood, taken in the second trimester of pregnancy. These TCRs come from a female donor with multiple sclerosis, enrolled in a pregnancy study. The CDR3 runs from the conserved cysteine through the conserved F or W. Fields, in order: V gene, D gene, clone size, J gene, CDR3 DNA, CDR3 protein. A D gene is named only where the DNA matches it firmly. The size entry is marked missing in some rows and otherwise reads once, few, many or a size class.

v_call: TRBV5-1; d_call: .; clone_size: .; j_call: TRBJ2-1; cdr3_nt: TGCGCCAGCAGCTTGGTCGGTAGCAATGAGCAGTTCTTC; cdr3_aa: CASSLVGSNEQFF
v_call: TRBV11-2; d_call: TRBD2; clone_size: .; j_call: TRBJ2-7; cdr3_nt: TGTGCCAGCAGCTTAGCACTAGCGGGAGCAAACGAGCAGTACTTC; cdr3_aa: CASSLALAGANEQYF
v_call: TRBV11-3; d_call: TRBD1; clone_size: .; j_call: TRBJ2-1; cdr3_nt: TGTGCCAGCAGCTTACACCGGGGACAGGGCAGCGGTGAGCAGTTCTTC; cdr3_aa: CASSLHRGQGSGEQFF
v_call: TRBV11-2; d_call: .; clone_size: .; j_call: TRBJ2-5; cdr3_nt: TGTGCCAGCAGCTTAAGGGAGAAAGAGACCCAGTACTTC; cdr3_aa: CASSLREKETQYF
v_call: TRBV11-2; d_call: TRBD2; clone_size: once; j_call: TRBJ2-7; cdr3_nt: TGTGCCAGCAGCTTAGTCGGGGGGTACTACGAGCAGTACTTC; cdr3_aa: CASSLVGGYYEQYF
v_call: TRBV13; d_call: .; clone_size: .; j_call: TRBJ2-5; cdr3_nt: TGTGCCAGCAGCCCGAGGAGGGCCCTCGAAGAGACCCAGTACTTC; cdr3_aa: CASSPRRALEETQYF
v_call: TRBV9; d_call: TRBD1; clone_size: .; j_call: TRBJ2-2; cdr3_nt: TGTGCCAGCAGCGCCGCCGGGACAGGGAGGACCGGGGAGCTGTTTTTT; cdr3_aa: CASSAAGTGRTGELFF
v_call: TRBV10-3; d_call: .; clone_size: once; j_call: TRBJ1-2; cdr3_nt: TGTGCCATCAGTGAGTGGCAGGGAAATGGCTACACCTTC; cdr3_aa: CAISEWQGNGYTF
v_call: TRBV7-9; d_call: .; clone_size: .; j_call: TRBJ2-3; cdr3_nt: TGTGCCAGCAGTTCCCGACTCGCTAGCACAGATACGCAGTATTTT; cdr3_aa: CASSSRLASTDTQYF
v_call: TRBV9; d_call: TRBD2; clone_size: .; j_call: TRBJ2-2; cdr3_nt: TGTGCCAGCAGCGACCCGACTAGCGGGAGTTCGATGGCCGGGGAGCTGTTTTTT; cdr3_aa: CASSDPTSGSSMAGELFF
v_call: TRBV5-1; d_call: .; clone_size: .; j_call: TRBJ1-1; cdr3_nt: TGCGCCAGCAGCTTGGCGGGGGGGCTCGCTGAAGCTTTCTTT; cdr3_aa: CASSLAGGLAEAFF
v_call: TRBV30; d_call: .; clone_size: .; j_call: TRBJ2-1; cdr3_nt: TGTGCCTGCCTTGCTAGCCCTATTACCCCCTACAATGAGCAGTTCTTC; cdr3_aa: CACLASPITPYNEQFF
v_call: TRBV5-6; d_call: TRBD1; clone_size: .; j_call: TRBJ1-1; cdr3_nt: TGTGCCAGCACCAAACCCGTGACAGGGGTCGGGAACACTGAAGCTTTCTTT; cdr3_aa: CASTKPVTGVGNTEAFF
v_call: TRBV9; d_call: TRBD2; clone_size: .; j_call: TRBJ2-7; cdr3_nt: TGTGCCAGCAGCGTAGGCGGGAGTAGCAACGAGCAGTACTTC; cdr3_aa: CASSVGGSSNEQYF
v_call: TRBV30; d_call: .; clone_size: .; j_call: TRBJ2-3; cdr3_nt: TGTGCCTGGAGCCAGCTAGAAGTCGGCACAGATACGCAGTATTTT; cdr3_aa: CAWSQLEVGTDTQYF
v_call: TRBV6-5; d_call: TRBD1; clone_size: .; j_call: TRBJ2-1; cdr3_nt: TGTGCCAGCAGCGACAGGGGAAGACACGGAGATGAGCAGTTCTTC; cdr3_aa: CASSDRGRHGDEQFF
v_call: TRBV7-8; d_call: TRBD1; clone_size: .; j_call: TRBJ2-7; cdr3_nt: TGTGCCAGCAGTTTGTGGACAGGGAACTACGAGCAGTACTTC; cdr3_aa: CASSLWTGNYEQYF
v_call: TRBV4-3; d_call: .; clone_size: .; j_call: TRBJ2-3; cdr3_nt: TGCGCCAGCAGCAAAACTCGGAGAGGAGATACGCAGTATTTT; cdr3_aa: CASSKTRRGDTQYF
v_call: TRBV7-2; d_call: TRBD2; clone_size: .; j_call: TRBJ2-3; cdr3_nt: TGTGCCAGCAGCCCTAGACTAGCGGGCACAGATACGCAGTATTTT; cdr3_aa: CASSPRLAGTDTQYF
v_call: TRBV14; d_call: TRBD2; clone_size: .; j_call: TRBJ2-7; cdr3_nt: TGTGCCAGCAGCCAAGAGGGACTAGCGGCCTTCGAGCAGTACTTC; cdr3_aa: CASSQEGLAAFEQYF
v_call: TRBV2; d_call: TRBD2; clone_size: .; j_call: TRBJ2-2; cdr3_nt: TGTGCCAGCACCGGGACTAGCGGGAGCACCGGGGAGCTGTTTTTT; cdr3_aa: CASTGTSGSTGELFF
v_call: TRBV5-4; d_call: .; clone_size: .; j_call: TRBJ2-1; cdr3_nt: TGTGCCAGCAGCTGGAGACAGGCCAGCTCCTACAATGAGCAGTTCTTC; cdr3_aa: CASSWRQASSYNEQFF
v_call: TRBV11-2; d_call: .; clone_size: .; j_call: TRBJ1-2; cdr3_nt: TGTGCCAGCAGCCCCACAGGGTGGAGTGGCTACACCTTC; cdr3_aa: CASSPTGWSGYTF
v_call: TRBV12-5; d_call: .; clone_size: .; j_call: TRBJ2-3; cdr3_nt: TGTGCTAGTGGTTTTCAGTCAGATACGCAGTATTTT; cdr3_aa: CASGFQSDTQYF
v_call: TRBV5-1; d_call: TRBD2; clone_size: .; j_call: TRBJ2-5; cdr3_nt: TGCGCCAGCAGCGGTTCCGGGACTAGCGGGAGTGAGACCCAGTACTTC; cdr3_aa: CASSGSGTSGSETQYF
v_call: TRBV10-2; d_call: .; clone_size: .; j_call: TRBJ1-1; cdr3_nt: TGCGCCAGCAGTGAGTCCGACACCACCCCCAGTGAAGCTTTCTTT; cdr3_aa: CASSESDTTPSEAFF
v_call: TRBV2; d_call: TRBD2; clone_size: .; j_call: TRBJ2-2; cdr3_nt: TGTGCCAGCAGTGAACTAGCGGGAGGGGACACCGGGGAGCTGTTTTTT; cdr3_aa: CASSELAGGDTGELFF
v_call: TRBV7-2; d_call: TRBD1; clone_size: .; j_call: TRBJ1-2; cdr3_nt: TGTGCCAGCAGCTTAGTTGCTACAGGGGGCAGTTTGGATGGCTACACCTTC; cdr3_aa: CASSLVATGGSLDGYTF
v_call: TRBV18; d_call: TRBD2; clone_size: .; j_call: TRBJ2-7; cdr3_nt: TGTGCCAGCTCACTCCTAACGGCGTCTAGCGGGGGAAGCTACGAGCAGTACTTC; cdr3_aa: CASSLLTASSGGSYEQYF
v_call: TRBV18; d_call: TRBD1; clone_size: .; j_call: TRBJ1-2; cdr3_nt: TGTGCCAGCTCACCTCGACAGGGTGATGGCTACACCTTC; cdr3_aa: CASSPRQGDGYTF
v_call: TRBV2; d_call: TRBD2; clone_size: .; j_call: TRBJ2-1; cdr3_nt: TGTGCCAGCAGTGCCCTCGGGAGGGGCCATGCTGAGCAGTTCTTC; cdr3_aa: CASSALGRGHAEQFF
v_call: TRBV6-9; d_call: .; clone_size: .; j_call: TRBJ2-7; cdr3_nt: TGTGCCAGCAGTTATTCGATGGACAGGCCGAGTAGCGGGATATCCTACGAGCAGTACTTC; cdr3_aa: CASSYSMDRPSSGISYEQYF
v_call: TRBV30; d_call: TRBD1; clone_size: .; j_call: TRBJ2-7; cdr3_nt: TGTGCCTGGGGTACAGGGGTCGAGCAGTACTTC; cdr3_aa: CAWGTGVEQYF
v_call: TRBV29-1; d_call: .; clone_size: .; j_call: TRBJ2-1; cdr3_nt: TGCAGCGTCCTAATCGGGAGCTCCTACAATGAGCAGTTCTTC; cdr3_aa: CSVLIGSSYNEQFF
v_call: TRBV30; d_call: .; clone_size: many; j_call: TRBJ2-5; cdr3_nt: TGTGCCTGGGGACGGGACTTCGAAGAGACCCAGTACTTC; cdr3_aa: CAWGRDFEETQYF
v_call: TRBV20-1; d_call: .; clone_size: once; j_call: TRBJ2-1; cdr3_nt: TGCAGTGCTAGTTTCGATGAGCAGTTCTTC; cdr3_aa: CSASFDEQFF
v_call: TRBV27; d_call: TRBD1; clone_size: .; j_call: TRBJ1-1; cdr3_nt: TGTGCCAGCAGTTTCCGGGACAGGGGAAGGACTGAAGCTTTCTTT; cdr3_aa: CASSFRDRGRTEAFF
v_call: TRBV6-1; d_call: .; clone_size: .; j_call: TRBJ2-2; cdr3_nt: TGTGCCAGCAGTGAATGGGCGTTCGGGGAGCTGTTTTTT; cdr3_aa: CASSEWAFGELFF
v_call: TRBV5-4; d_call: TRBD2; clone_size: .; j_call: TRBJ2-7; cdr3_nt: TGTGCCAGCAGCCTTGGACTAGCGGGAGTTTTCGAGCAGTACTTC; cdr3_aa: CASSLGLAGVFEQYF
v_call: TRBV5-1; d_call: TRBD1; clone_size: .; j_call: TRBJ2-5; cdr3_nt: TGCGCCAGCAGCTCACAGGGACAGGGGGGCCAAGAGACCCAGTACTTC; cdr3_aa: CASSSQGQGGQETQYF
v_call: TRBV7-2; d_call: TRBD1; clone_size: .; j_call: TRBJ2-7; cdr3_nt: TGTGCCAGCAGCTCCCGGGACAGGGGGCCCGAGCAGTACTTC; cdr3_aa: CASSSRDRGPEQYF
v_call: TRBV28; d_call: TRBD1; clone_size: .; j_call: TRBJ2-1; cdr3_nt: TGTGCCAGCAGGGCGACAGGGGGGCCAGCTGAGCAGTTCTTC; cdr3_aa: CASRATGGPAEQFF
v_call: TRBV7-2; d_call: TRBD2; clone_size: .; j_call: TRBJ2-3; cdr3_nt: TGTGCCAGCAGCTTCCGGACTAGCGGGGGGCGAGATACGCAGTATTTT; cdr3_aa: CASSFRTSGGRDTQYF
v_call: TRBV19; d_call: TRBD2; clone_size: .; j_call: TRBJ2-2; cdr3_nt: TGTGCCAGTCACCTGGGACTAGCGGGCGCCGGGGAGCTGTTTTTT; cdr3_aa: CASHLGLAGAGELFF
v_call: TRBV27; d_call: TRBD1; clone_size: .; j_call: TRBJ2-7; cdr3_nt: TGTGCCAGCAGTTTATCAGGACAGGGTTTTTGGGAGCAGTACTTC; cdr3_aa: CASSLSGQGFWEQYF
v_call: TRBV7-9; d_call: .; clone_size: .; j_call: TRBJ1-1; cdr3_nt: TGTGCCAGTCGAACCCAGGGAAACACTGAAGCTTTCTTT; cdr3_aa: CASRTQGNTEAFF
v_call: TRBV18; d_call: TRBD1; clone_size: .; j_call: TRBJ2-7; cdr3_nt: TGTGCCAGCTCTCTTGGACAGGGGGCGTTGGTAGTCCACGAGCAGTACTTC; cdr3_aa: CASSLGQGALVVHEQYF
v_call: TRBV5-5; d_call: .; clone_size: .; j_call: TRBJ1-2; cdr3_nt: TGTGCCAGCAGCTCCGGGATCAACGTCTATGGCTACACCTTC; cdr3_aa: CASSSGINVYGYTF
v_call: TRBV7-9; d_call: TRBD2; clone_size: .; j_call: TRBJ2-7; cdr3_nt: TGTGCCAGCAGCCCACCCTCCTCTAGCGGGACTTACTCCTACGAGCAGTACTTC; cdr3_aa: CASSPPSSSGTYSYEQYF
v_call: TRBV9; d_call: TRBD2; clone_size: .; j_call: TRBJ2-1; cdr3_nt: TGTGCCAGCAGCGCCGTACTAGCGGGAGCGTACAATGAGCAGTTCTTC; cdr3_aa: CASSAVLAGAYNEQFF
v_call: TRBV7-6; d_call: TRBD1; clone_size: .; j_call: TRBJ2-1; cdr3_nt: TGTGCCAGCAGCTACACCGGGACAGGTGGAAATGAGCAGTTCTTC; cdr3_aa: CASSYTGTGGNEQFF
v_call: TRBV5-1; d_call: TRBD2; clone_size: .; j_call: TRBJ2-1; cdr3_nt: TGCGCCAGCAGCTTCTCCCTAGCGGGAGTAGTTGAGCAGTTCTTC; cdr3_aa: CASSFSLAGVVEQFF
v_call: TRBV6-1; d_call: .; clone_size: .; j_call: TRBJ2-7; cdr3_nt: TGTGCCAGCAGTGAGATCGGGGGCTCCTACGAGCAGTACTTC; cdr3_aa: CASSEIGGSYEQYF
v_call: TRBV27; d_call: .; clone_size: .; j_call: TRBJ2-4; cdr3_nt: TGTGCCAGCAGTTCAGGATCCCAGGGAGCCAAAAACATTCAGTACTTC; cdr3_aa: CASSSGSQGAKNIQYF
v_call: TRBV6-1; d_call: TRBD2; clone_size: .; j_call: TRBJ2-7; cdr3_nt: TGTGCCAGCAGTGACGCGTTTAGCGGGAGCTCTACTCACTTC; cdr3_aa: CASSDAFSGSSTHF